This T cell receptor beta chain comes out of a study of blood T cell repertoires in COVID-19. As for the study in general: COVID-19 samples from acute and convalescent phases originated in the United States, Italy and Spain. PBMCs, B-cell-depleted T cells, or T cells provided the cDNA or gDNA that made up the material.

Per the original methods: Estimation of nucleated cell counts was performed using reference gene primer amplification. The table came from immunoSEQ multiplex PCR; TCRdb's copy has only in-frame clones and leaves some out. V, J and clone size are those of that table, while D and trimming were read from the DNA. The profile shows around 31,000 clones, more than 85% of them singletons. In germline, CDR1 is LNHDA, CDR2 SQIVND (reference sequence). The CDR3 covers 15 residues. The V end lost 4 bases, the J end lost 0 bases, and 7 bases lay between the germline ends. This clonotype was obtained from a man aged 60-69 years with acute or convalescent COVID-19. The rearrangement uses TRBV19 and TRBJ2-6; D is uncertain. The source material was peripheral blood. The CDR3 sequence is CASSRAISGANVLTF. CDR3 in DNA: TGTGCCAGTAGTAGAGCTATCTCTGGGGCCAACGTCCTGACTTTC.